This TCR beta chain was recovered during a study of blood T cell repertoires in COVID-19. Study overall: The United States, Italy and Spain provided the acute and convalescent COVID-19 samples. T cells, B-cell-depleted T cells, or PBMCs provided the cDNA or gDNA that served as material.

In this sample, this clone turned up a few times. CDR1 and CDR2 (germline): LNHDA, SQIVND (reference sequence). This CDR3 spans 14 amino acids. The V gene lost 1 base and the J gene lost 9 bases, with 13 bases spanning the gap. Original analysis: Cell counts per sample came from amplifying reference gene primers. TCRdb's table, derived via immunoSEQ multiplex PCR, lists solely in-frame clones and lacks some. V, J and clone size derive from that table, while D and trimming were established from the DNA sequence. The sample lists 35,000 to 45,000 clones, about 88% occurring once. The specimen was peripheral blood. This sequence originates from a human donor in a cohort sampled during active COVID-19. This chain joins TRBV19 and TRBJ2-1; TRBD2 is a possible D gene (6 bases). The CDR3 sequence: CASSIAGRGGEQFF. In nucleotides, the CDR3 is TGTGCCAGTAGTATAGCGGGAAGGGGAGGTGAGCAGTTCTTC.